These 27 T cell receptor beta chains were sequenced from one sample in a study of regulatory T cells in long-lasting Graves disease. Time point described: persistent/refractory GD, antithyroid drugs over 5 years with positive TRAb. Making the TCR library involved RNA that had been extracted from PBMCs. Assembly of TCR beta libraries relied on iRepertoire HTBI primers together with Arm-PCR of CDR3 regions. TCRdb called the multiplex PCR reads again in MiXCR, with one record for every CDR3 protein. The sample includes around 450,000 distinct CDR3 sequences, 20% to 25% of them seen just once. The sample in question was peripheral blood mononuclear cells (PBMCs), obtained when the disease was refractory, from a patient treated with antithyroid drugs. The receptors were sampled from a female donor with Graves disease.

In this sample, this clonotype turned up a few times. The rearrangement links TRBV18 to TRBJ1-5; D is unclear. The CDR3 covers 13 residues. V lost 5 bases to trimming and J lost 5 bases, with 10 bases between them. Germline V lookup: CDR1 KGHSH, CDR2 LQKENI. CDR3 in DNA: TGTGCCAGCTCAATGGGGTGGGATCAGCCCCAGCATTTT. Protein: CASSMGWDQPQHF.

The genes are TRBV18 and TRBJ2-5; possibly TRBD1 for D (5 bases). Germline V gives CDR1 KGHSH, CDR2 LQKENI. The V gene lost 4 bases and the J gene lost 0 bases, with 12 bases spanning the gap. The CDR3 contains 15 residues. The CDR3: CASSLAGMNQETQYF. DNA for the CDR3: TGTGCCAGCTCACTGGCAGGGATGAACCAAGAGACCCAGTACTTC.

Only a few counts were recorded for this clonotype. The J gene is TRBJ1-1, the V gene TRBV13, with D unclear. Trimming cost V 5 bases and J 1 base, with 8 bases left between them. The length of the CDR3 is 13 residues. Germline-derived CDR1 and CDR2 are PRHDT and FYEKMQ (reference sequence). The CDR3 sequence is CASSHGTNTEAFF. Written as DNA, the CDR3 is TGTGCCAGCAGCCACGGAACGAACACTGAAGCTTTCTTT.

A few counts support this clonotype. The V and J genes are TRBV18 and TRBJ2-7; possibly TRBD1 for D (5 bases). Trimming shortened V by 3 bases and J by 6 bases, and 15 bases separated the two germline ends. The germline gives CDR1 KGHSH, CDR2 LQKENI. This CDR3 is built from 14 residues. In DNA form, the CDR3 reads TGTGCCAGCTCACCGGGGCATACAATCCGCGAGCAGTACTTC. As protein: CASSPGHTIREQYF. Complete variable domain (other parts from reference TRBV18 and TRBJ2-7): NAGVMQNPRHLVRRRGQEARLRCSPMKGHSHVYWYRQLPEEGLKFMVYLQKENIIDESGMPKERFSAEFPKEGPSILRIQQVVRGDSAAYFCASSPGHTIREQYFGPGTRLTVT.

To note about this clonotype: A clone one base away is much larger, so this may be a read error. CDR3 residues: CAGSPLRGQGSSYEQYF. CDR3 coding DNA: TGTGCCGGCAGCCCCTTACGGGGACAGGGGTCCTCCTACGAGCAGTACTTC. V is TRBV28 and J is TRBJ2-7, with 10 bases lining up with TRBD1. This CDR3 region has 17 residues. Germline V gene sequence: CDR1 MDHEN, CDR2 SYDVKM.

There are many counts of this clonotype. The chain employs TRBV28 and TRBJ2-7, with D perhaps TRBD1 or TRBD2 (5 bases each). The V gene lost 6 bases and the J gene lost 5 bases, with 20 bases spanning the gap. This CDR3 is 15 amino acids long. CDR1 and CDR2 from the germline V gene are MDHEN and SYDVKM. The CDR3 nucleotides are TGTGCCAGCAGGGCCGGGACCACCCTGGGTCACGAGCAGTACTTC. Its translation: CASRAGTTLGHEQYF.

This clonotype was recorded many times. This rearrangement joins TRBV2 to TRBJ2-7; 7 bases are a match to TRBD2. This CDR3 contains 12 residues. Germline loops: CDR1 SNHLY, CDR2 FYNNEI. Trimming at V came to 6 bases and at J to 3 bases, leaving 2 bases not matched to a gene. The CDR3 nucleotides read TGTGCCAGCAGGGGGGGGGGCTACGAGCAGTACTTC. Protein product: CASRGGGYEQYF.

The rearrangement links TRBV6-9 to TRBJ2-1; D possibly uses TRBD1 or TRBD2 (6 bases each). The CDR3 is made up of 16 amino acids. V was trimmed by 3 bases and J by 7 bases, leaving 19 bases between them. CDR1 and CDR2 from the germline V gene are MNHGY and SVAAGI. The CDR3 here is CASSYPGVGGRNEQFF. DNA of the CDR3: TGTGCCAGCAGTTACCCCGGGGTCGGGGGCCGGAATGAGCAGTTCTTC.

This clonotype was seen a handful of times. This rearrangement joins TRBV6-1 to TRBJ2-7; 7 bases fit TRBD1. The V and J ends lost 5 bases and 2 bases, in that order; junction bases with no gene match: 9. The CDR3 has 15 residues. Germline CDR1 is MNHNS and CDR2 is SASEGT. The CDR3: CASSTITGDPYEQYF. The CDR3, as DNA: TGTGCCAGCAGTACCATAACAGGGGACCCCTACGAGCAGTACTTC.

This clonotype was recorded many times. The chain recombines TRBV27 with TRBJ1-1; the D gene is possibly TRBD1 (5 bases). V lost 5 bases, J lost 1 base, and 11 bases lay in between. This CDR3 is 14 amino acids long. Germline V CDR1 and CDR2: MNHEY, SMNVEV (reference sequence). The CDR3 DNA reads TGTGCCAGCAGTGACCTGGGACGGAACACTGAAGCTTTCTTT. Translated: CASSDLGRNTEAFF.

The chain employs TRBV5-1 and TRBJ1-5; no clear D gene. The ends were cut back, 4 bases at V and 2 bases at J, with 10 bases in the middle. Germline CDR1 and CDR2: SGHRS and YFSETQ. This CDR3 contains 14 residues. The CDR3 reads CASSPGWGNQPQHF. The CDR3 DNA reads TGCGCCAGCAGCCCGGGATGGGGCAATCAGCCCCAGCATTTT. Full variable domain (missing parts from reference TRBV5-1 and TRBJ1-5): KAGVTQTPRYLIKTRGQQVTLSCSPISGHRSVSWYQQTPGQGLQFLFEYFSETQRNKGNFPGRFSGRQFSNSRSEMNVSTLELGDSALYLCASSPGWGNQPQHFGDGTRLSIL.

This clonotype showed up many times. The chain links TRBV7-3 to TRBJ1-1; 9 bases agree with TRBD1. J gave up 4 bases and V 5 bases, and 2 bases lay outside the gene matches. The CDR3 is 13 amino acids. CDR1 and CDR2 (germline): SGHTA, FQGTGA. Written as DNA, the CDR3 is TGTGCCAGCAGCAAGACAGGGGGCACTGAAGCTTTCTTT. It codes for CASSKTGGTEAFF.

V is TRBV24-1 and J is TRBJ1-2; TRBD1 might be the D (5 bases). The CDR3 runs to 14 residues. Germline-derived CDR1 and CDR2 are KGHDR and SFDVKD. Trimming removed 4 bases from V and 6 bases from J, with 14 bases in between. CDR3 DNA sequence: TGTGCCACCAGTGACCCGGGGAGGGGTGATGGCTACACCTTC. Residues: CATSDPGRGDGYTF.

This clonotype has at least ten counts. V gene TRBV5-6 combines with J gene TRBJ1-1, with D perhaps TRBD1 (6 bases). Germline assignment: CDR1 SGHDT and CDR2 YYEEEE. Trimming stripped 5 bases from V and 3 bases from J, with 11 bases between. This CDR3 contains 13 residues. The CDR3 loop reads CASSVAGDTEAFF. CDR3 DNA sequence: TGTGCCAGCAGTGTGGCAGGGGACACTGAAGCTTTCTTT.

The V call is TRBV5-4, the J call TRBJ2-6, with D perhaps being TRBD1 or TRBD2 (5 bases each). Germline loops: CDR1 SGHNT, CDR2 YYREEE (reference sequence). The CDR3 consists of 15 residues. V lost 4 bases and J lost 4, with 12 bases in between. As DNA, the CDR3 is TGTGCCAGCAGCCCCGCCGGGGCGGGGGCCAACGTCCTGACTTTC. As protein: CASSPAGAGANVLTF.

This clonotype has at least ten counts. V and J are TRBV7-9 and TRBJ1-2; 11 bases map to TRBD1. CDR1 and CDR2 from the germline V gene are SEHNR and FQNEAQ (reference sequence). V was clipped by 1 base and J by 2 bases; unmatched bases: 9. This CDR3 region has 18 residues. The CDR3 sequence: CASSLGGTGGFGNYGYTF. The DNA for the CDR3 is TGTGCCAGCAGCTTAGGGGGGACAGGGGGTTTCGGAAACTATGGCTACACCTTC.

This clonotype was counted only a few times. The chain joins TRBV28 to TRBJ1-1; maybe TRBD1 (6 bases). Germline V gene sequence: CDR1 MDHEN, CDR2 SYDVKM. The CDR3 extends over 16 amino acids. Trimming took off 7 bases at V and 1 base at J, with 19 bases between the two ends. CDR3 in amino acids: CASILGGDLWNTEAFF. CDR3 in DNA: TGTGCCAGCATCCTAGGGGGGGACCTATGGAACACTGAAGCTTTCTTT.

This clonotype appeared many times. This CDR3 reads CASSSLQGPYGYTF. CDR3 coding DNA: TGTGCCAGCAGTTCACTCCAGGGTCCCTATGGCTACACCTTC. The rearrangement links TRBV6-5 to TRBJ1-2; perhaps TRBD1 as D (5 bases). CDR3 length: 14 residues. Between the trimmed V and J ends, which lost 4 bases and 4 bases, there was a span of 13 bases. The V gene's germline CDR1 is MNHEY and CDR2 SVGAGI.

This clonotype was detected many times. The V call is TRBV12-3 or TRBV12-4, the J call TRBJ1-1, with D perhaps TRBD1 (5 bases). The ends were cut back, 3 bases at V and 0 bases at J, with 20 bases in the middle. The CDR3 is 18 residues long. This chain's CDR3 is CASSFDLQADSMNTEAFF. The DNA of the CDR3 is TGTGCCAGCAGTTTCGACCTCCAAGCAGACAGCATGAACACTGAAGCTTTCTTT.

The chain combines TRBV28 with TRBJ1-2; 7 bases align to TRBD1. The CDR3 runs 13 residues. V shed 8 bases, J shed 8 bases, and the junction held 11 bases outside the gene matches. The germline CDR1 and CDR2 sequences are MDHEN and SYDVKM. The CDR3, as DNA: TGTGCCAGCCAAAATACAGGGGCGAAAGGCTACACCTTC. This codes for CASQNTGAKGYTF.

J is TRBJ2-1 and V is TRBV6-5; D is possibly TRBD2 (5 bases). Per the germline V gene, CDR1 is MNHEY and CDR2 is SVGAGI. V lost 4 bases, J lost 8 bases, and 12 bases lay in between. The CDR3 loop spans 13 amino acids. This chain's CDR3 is CASSLRGFHEQFF. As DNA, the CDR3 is TGTGCCAGCAGTTTGAGAGGGTTTCATGAGCAGTTCTTC.

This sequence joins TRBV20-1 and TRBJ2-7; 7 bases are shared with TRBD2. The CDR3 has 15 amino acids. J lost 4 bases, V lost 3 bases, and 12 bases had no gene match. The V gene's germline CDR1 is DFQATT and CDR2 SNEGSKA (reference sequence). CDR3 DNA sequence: TGCAGTGCTAGCGGGACTAATCCAGGACCATACGAGCAGTACTTC. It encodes CSASGTNPGPYEQYF.

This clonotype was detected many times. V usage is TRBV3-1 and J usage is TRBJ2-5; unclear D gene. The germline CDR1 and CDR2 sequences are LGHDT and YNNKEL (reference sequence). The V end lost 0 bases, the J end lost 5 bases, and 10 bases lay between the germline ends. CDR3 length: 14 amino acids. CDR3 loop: CASSQEGGQETQYF. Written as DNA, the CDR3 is TGTGCCAGCAGCCAAGAGGGCGGTCAGGAGACCCAGTACTTC.

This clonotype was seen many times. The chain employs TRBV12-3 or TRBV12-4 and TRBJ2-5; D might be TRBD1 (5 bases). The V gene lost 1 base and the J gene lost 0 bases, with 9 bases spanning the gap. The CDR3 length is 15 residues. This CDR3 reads CASSLGQFDQETQYF. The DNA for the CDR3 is TGTGCCAGCAGTTTAGGACAGTTCGACCAAGAGACCCAGTACTTC.

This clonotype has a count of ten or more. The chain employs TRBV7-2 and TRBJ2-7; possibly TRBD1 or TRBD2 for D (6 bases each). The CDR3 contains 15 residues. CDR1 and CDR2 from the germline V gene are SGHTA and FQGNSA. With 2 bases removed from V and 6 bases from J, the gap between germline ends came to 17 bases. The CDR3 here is CASSLNPSGAGEQYF. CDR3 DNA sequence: TGTGCCAGCAGCTTAAATCCATCGGGGGCGGGCGAGCAGTACTTC.

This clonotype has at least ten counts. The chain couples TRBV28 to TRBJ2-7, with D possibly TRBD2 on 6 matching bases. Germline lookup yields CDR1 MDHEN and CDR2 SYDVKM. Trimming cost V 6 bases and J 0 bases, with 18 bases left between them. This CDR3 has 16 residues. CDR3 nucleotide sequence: TGTGCCAGCAGACCAACGGGAGCAGGACTCTCCTACGAGCAGTACTTC. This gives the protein CASRPTGAGLSYEQYF.

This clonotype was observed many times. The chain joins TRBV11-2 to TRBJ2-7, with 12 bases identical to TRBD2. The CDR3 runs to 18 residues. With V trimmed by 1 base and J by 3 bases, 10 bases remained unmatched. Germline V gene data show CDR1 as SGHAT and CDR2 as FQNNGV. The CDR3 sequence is CASSLVREGLAGFYEQYF. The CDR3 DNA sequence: TGTGCCAGCAGCTTAGTTAGGGAGGGACTAGCGGGCTTCTACGAGCAGTACTTC.